This T cell receptor beta chain was identified in a study of regulatory T cells in long-lasting Graves disease. Whole-study results and caveats: Sharing of public clonotypes was greater in persistent patients (about 2,700) than in new patients (about 970). Segments TRBV28, TRBJ1-2 and TRBJ2-5 showed preferential usage in persistent disease.

Time point given: persistent/refractory GD, antithyroid drugs over 5 years with positive TRAb. The TCR library used RNA extracted from PBMCs. A peripheral blood sample, roughly 8.7 milliliters in volume, was drawn into EDTA tubes. This clonotype showed up many times. Its antigen remains unidentified. iRepertoire HTBI primers and Arm-PCR of CDR3 regions built TCR beta libraries. Each CDR3 protein gets one entry after TCRdb re-called the multiplex PCR reads with MiXCR. Among about 660,000 distinct CDR3 sequences, roughly 30% were seen once, and the ten largest hold under 50%. CDR1 is MDHEN and CDR2 is SYDVKM in the germline V gene. V shed 11 bases and J shed 6 bases, with 14 bases lying between them. The CDR3 consists of 12 residues.

The chain carries TRBV28 and TRBJ1-5; no firm D call. The TCR comes from a female donor with Graves disease. The sample was peripheral blood mononuclear cells (PBMCs), taken when the disease was refractory, from a patient treated with antithyroid drugs. The CDR3 DNA sequence: TGTGCCCACGGTGAAGGCGGTCAGCCCCAGCATTTT. This encodes CAHGEGGQPQHF.